The present entry profiles one T cell receptor beta chain with its context. This sample was taken from a study of breast tumors, draining lymph nodes, adjacent tissues. TCRdb re-called the multiplex PCR reads through MiXCR, storing one row per CDR3 protein. The sample contains around 250,000 distinct CDR3 sequences, 34% of which appear only once. Breast cancer patients provided tissue from their axillary draining lymph nodes. The TCR was taken from a female donor with breast cancer. Some clones in this sample may be carry-over from other donors' samples. Sequencing input: axillary lymph node tissue.

CDR3 amino acids: CASSAPDRGQETQYF. The CDR3 DNA reads TGTGCCAGTAGTGCCCCGGACAGGGGGCAAGAGACCCAGTACTTC. The chain joins TRBV19 to TRBJ2-5, with 10 bases aligning to TRBD1. The junction had 5 bases not matched to a gene; V was cut back by 5 bases and J by 2 bases. CDR1 LNHDA and CDR2 SQIVND come from the germline V gene (reference sequence). The CDR3 runs 15 residues.